Listed below are T cell receptor beta chains from one sample, sequenced in a study of blood T cell repertoires in COVID-19. TCRdb keeps only in-frame clones here, not all; method: immunoSEQ multiplex PCR. The repertoire consists of around 170,000 clones, with around 80% occurring once and the leading ten covering 13% to 15%. The sequenced material came from peripheral blood. Receptors were obtained from a man aged 30-40 years with active or convalescent COVID-19. The CDR3 runs from the conserved cysteine through the conserved F or W. The D gene is left open where the match is weak. The size entry is marked missing in some rows and otherwise reads once, few, many or a size class.

clone size	V gene	J gene	CDR3 length	D gene	CDR3 protein	CDR3 DNA
NA	TRBV5-8	TRBJ2-1	15	TRBD2	CASSSSGGSYNEQFF	TGTGCCAGCAGCTCTAGCGGGGGTTCCTACAATGAGCAGTTCTTC
NA	TRBV29-1	TRBJ1-1	17	TRBD1	CSVEAHEINRGGTEAFF	TGCAGCGTTGAAGCCCACGAAATTAACAGGGGAGGAACTGAAGCTTTCTTT
NA	TRBV27	TRBJ2-3	13	TRBD1	CASSPGQADTQYF	TGTGCCAGCAGCCCTGGACAGGCAGATACGCAGTATTTT
NA	TRBV10-3	TRBJ2-5	17	TRBD2	CANIPGLAGDVQETQYF	TGTGCCAACATACCGGGACTAGCGGGGGACGTTCAAGAGACCCAGTACTTC
NA	TRBV6-5	TRBJ1-5	14	NA	CASKRVGGNQPQHF	TGTGCCAGCAAGCGGGTCGGGGGTAATCAGCCCCAGCATTTT
NA	TRBV10-2	TRBJ2-2	14	NA	CASSEPTYTGELFF	TGCGCCAGCAGTGAGCCTACTTACACCGGGGAGCTGTTTTTT
NA	TRBV6-5	TRBJ1-2	14	NA	CASTPEGLFYGYTF	TGTGCCAGCACCCCGGAGGGGCTTTTTTATGGCTACACCTTC
once	TRBV5-1	TRBJ1-1	18	TRBD1	CASSPWTGGSLMNTEAFF	TGCGCCAGCAGCCCTTGGACAGGGGGCTCCCTCATGAACACTGAAGCTTTCTTT
NA	TRBV3-1/TRBV3-2	TRBJ1-3	17	TRBD1	CASSQSTGQGGGNTIYF	TGTGCCAGCAGCCAATCAACGGGACAGGGAGGTGGAAACACCATATATTTT
NA	TRBV2	TRBJ1-1	15	NA	CASSPPAGLNTEAFF	TGTGCCAGCAGTCCCCCAGCAGGGCTGAACACTGAAGCTTTCTTT
NA	TRBV5-1	TRBJ1-2	15	NA	CASSYGQDSLSGYTF	TGCGCCAGCAGCTATGGACAAGACTCCCTATCTGGCTACACCTTC